A single sample gave rise to the 13 T cell receptor beta chains below, sequenced in a study of cytomegalovirus exposure and HLA in healthy donors. Measured with immunoSEQ multiplex PCR; TCRdb has only the in-frame clones, and not every one. The repertoire holds approximately 210,000 clones, almost 90% seen once, with around 3% in the top ten. The sample taken for sequencing was PBMCs. Receptors originate from a woman between 18 and 29 years old in good health and CMV-seronegative.

The chain combines TRBV6-5 with TRBJ1-1, with 7 bases matching TRBD1. The CDR3 loop spans 15 amino acids. The V and J ends lost 0 bases and 6 bases, in that order; junction bases with no gene match: 7. Germline V gene lookup returns CDR1 MNHEY and CDR2 SVGAGI. The CDR3 is CASSYSTGNLPEAFF. For the CDR3, the DNA is TGTGCCAGCAGTTACTCGACAGGGAATCTCCCTGAAGCTTTCTTT.

V gene TRBV20-1 combines with J gene TRBJ2-1; possibly TRBD2 for D (5 bases). Trimming removed 6 bases from V and 12 bases from J, with 12 bases in between. From germline, CDR1 is DFQATT and CDR2 SNEGSKA (reference sequence). This CDR3 is built from 10 residues. DNA of the CDR3: TGCAGTGCCGTCGGGATTGGGCAGTTCTTC. It encodes CSAVGIGQFF.

The V and J genes are TRBV28 and TRBJ2-5; TRBD2 aligns across 9 bases. V lost 6 bases, J lost 3 bases, and 5 bases stayed unmatched. The length of the CDR3 is 14 residues. Looked up from germline, CDR1 is MDHEN and CDR2 is SYDVKM. The CDR3 here is CASSPRLAEETQYF. The CDR3 DNA sequence: TGTGCCAGCAGCCCTAGACTAGCGGAAGAGACCCAGTACTTC.

The chain has TRBV7-6 and TRBJ2-1, with D tentatively TRBD1 (6 bases). CDR3 length: 17 amino acids. Trimming pared 6 bases from V and 2 bases from J, leaving 20 bases between. Germline V CDR1 and CDR2: SGHVS, FNYEAQ. CDR3 in amino acids: CASSPSPGARAYNEQFF. In DNA, the CDR3 is TGTGCCAGCAGTCCCTCCCCAGGGGCGAGGGCCTACAATGAGCAGTTCTTC.

CDR3 loop: CASSIGGRQPQHF. The CDR3 DNA sequence: TGTGCCAGTAGTATTGGAGGGAGACAGCCCCAGCATTTT. The rearrangement links TRBV19 to TRBJ1-5; D remains ambiguous. This CDR3 contains 13 residues. Trimming cost V 3 bases and J 7 bases, with 10 bases left between them. Germline CDR1 LNHDA, CDR2 SQIVND (reference sequence).

This clone turned up a few times. The V call is TRBV7-9, the J call TRBJ2-1; D ambiguous. This CDR3 is built from 13 residues. Germline V CDR1 and CDR2: SEHNR, FQNEAQ (reference sequence). V dropped 1 base and J dropped 7 bases, with 8 bases sitting between them. The CDR3 loop is CASSLVSRNEQFF. CDR3 DNA sequence: TGTGCCAGCAGCTTAGTTTCCCGGAATGAGCAGTTCTTC.

The chain is built from TRBV15 and TRBJ1-5; 7 bases are shared with TRBD1. V lost 1 base to trimming and J lost 6 bases; unmatched junction nucleotides: 6. CDR1 and CDR2 (germline): LNHNV, YYDKDF (reference sequence). The CDR3 totals 15 residues. The CDR3 bases are TGTGCCACCAGCAGAGGGGACAGAAAACCTCAGCCCCAGCATTTT. Its translation is CATSRGDRKPQPQHF.

The V call is TRBV27, the J call TRBJ2-7; no reliable D call. The V gene lost 1 base and the J gene lost 7 bases, with 11 bases spanning the gap. The CDR3 consists of 13 residues. Germline CDR1 reads MNHEY; CDR2 reads SMNVEV (reference sequence). The CDR3 spells CASSLYRSMEQYF. CDR3 DNA: TGTGCCAGCAGTTTATATCGGTCTATGGAGCAGTACTTC.

The chain employs TRBV4-1 and TRBJ2-7; 8 bases align to TRBD2. The junction had 7 bases not matched to a gene; V was cut back by 4 bases and J by 2 bases. Looked up from germline, CDR1 is MGHRA and CDR2 is YSYEKL. The CDR3 is 15 amino acids. This chain's CDR3 is CASSPTSGGAYEQYF. DNA of the CDR3: TGCGCCAGCAGCCCTACATCGGGGGGGGCCTACGAGCAGTACTTC.

V is TRBV6-4 and J is TRBJ1-1; D uncertain. Germline-derived CDR1 and CDR2 are MRHNA and SNTAGT. V was pared by 2 bases and J by 5 bases, with 9 bases between. The CDR3 runs to 13 residues. The CDR3 sequence is CASSDRPGTEAFF. CDR3 in DNA: TGTGCCAGCAGTGACAGACCGGGGACTGAAGCTTTCTTT.

The chain joins TRBV19 to TRBJ2-1, with D perhaps TRBD1 (6 bases). V was clipped by 5 bases and J by 5 bases, with 16 bases between them. The CDR3 loop spans 15 amino acids. Germline-derived CDR1 and CDR2 are LNHDA and SQIVND (reference sequence). For the CDR3, the DNA is TGTGCCAGTAGTCCAGAACAAGCAGGGGACAATGAGCAGTTCTTC. Translating it yields CASSPEQAGDNEQFF.

This clone was recorded a few times. The rearrangement links TRBV19 to TRBJ2-7, with no clear D. V was clipped by 5 bases and J by 4 bases, with 15 bases between them. This CDR3 contains 14 residues. Germline V CDR1 and CDR2: LNHDA, SQIVND (reference sequence). CDR3 region: CASSATSSVYEQYF. For the CDR3, the DNA is TGTGCCAGTAGTGCCACATCAAGCGTATACGAGCAGTACTTC.

The chain uses TRBV2 and TRBJ1-1; D is possibly TRBD1 (5 bases). With 6 bases removed from V and 3 bases from J, the gap between germline ends came to 14 bases. This CDR3 is built from 14 residues. Germline CDR1 and CDR2: SNHLY and FYNNEI. In nucleotides, the CDR3 is TGTGCCAGCAGGGCGGAGGGGTTTGACACTGAAGCTTTCTTT. Its translation is CASRAEGFDTEAFF.